This TCR beta chain was identified during a study of Ad26.COV2.S vaccination and SARS-CoV-2 variants. General study points: After vaccination, reports described spike-specific CD8+ and CD4+ T cell responses as showing substantial breadth. Those who received vaccine or placebo ended up with similar non-spike TCR breadth.

Clones were sequenced by immunoSEQ multiplex PCR, and TCRdb holds only the in-frame ones, with some missing. The table has more than 300,000 clones, roughly 80% seen once. V gave up 1 base and J gave up 4 bases, with 8 bases separating them. Per the germline V gene, CDR1 is SGHNT and CDR2 is YYREEE (reference sequence). The CDR3 totals 13 residues. Treatment in this sample: roughly 19 received Ad26.COV2.S at low or high dose, single or two shots; about five received placebo; per-sample allocation not given. Sample collection was performed on day 63 after the first vaccine or placebo injection. A word on this clone: The antigen is undetermined.

The source is a person between 18 and 60 years old who received the Ad26.COV2.S COVID-19 vaccine or a placebo. Source: peripheral blood, taken in a trial of Ad26.COV2.S vaccine versus placebo. The rearrangement joins TRBV5-4 to TRBJ1-2; D remains unclear. The CDR3 DNA follows: TGTGCCAGCAGCTTGCCAGAGAGCTATGGCTACACCTTC. This translates into CASSLPESYGYTF.